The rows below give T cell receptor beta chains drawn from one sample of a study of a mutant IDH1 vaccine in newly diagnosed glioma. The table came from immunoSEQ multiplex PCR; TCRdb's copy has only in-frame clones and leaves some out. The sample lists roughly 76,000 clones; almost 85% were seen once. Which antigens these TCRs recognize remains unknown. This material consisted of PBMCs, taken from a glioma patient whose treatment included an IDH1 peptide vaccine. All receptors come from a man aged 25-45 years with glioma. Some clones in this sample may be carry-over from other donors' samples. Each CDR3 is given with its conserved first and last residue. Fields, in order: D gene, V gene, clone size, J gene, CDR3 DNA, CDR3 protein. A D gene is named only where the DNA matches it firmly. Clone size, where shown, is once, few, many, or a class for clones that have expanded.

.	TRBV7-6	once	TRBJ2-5	TGTGCCAGCAGCTTAGTGGGAGAGACCCAGTACTTC	CASSLVGETQYF
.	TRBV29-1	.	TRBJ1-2	TGCAGCGTTGAAGTCAGGACCTATGGCTACACCTTC	CSVEVRTYGYTF
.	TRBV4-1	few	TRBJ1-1	TGCGCCAGCAGCCAAGGGAGATTGGAGGTAAACACTGAAGCTTTCTTT	CASSQGRLEVNTEAFF
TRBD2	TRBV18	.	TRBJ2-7	TGTGCCAGCTCACCACCGACTAGCGGGGGGTCCTACGAGCAGTACTTC	CASSPPTSGGSYEQYF
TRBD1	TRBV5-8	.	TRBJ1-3	TGTGCCAGCAGCCTCGGACAGGGATTGCCAGGACAGGGAAACACCATATATTTT	CASSLGQGLPGQGNTIYF
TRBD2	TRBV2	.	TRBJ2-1	TGTGCCAGCAGGATCAGCGGGGGGAGCTCCTACAATGAGCAGTTCTTC	CASRISGGSSYNEQFF
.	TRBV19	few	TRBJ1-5	TGTGCCAGTAAATTCGATAGGGCTAGCAATCAGCCCCAGCATTTT	CASKFDRASNQPQHF
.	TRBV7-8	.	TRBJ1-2	TGTGCCAGCAGCCCCCCTGGCCCATCCAGAGACACCTTC	CASSPPGPSRDTF
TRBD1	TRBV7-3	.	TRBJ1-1	TGTGCCAGCATCACAGGGGTCCAAGGGACTGAAGCTTTCTTT	CASITGVQGTEAFF
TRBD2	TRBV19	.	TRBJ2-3	TGTGCCAGTAGTTCCACCCGACTAGCGGGGGGTTCGGATACGCAGTATTTT	CASSSTRLAGGSDTQYF
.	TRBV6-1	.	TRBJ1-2	TGTGCCAGCAGGACAACCGTGGCAGGGGCATGGGGCTACACCTTC	CASRTTVAGAWGYTF
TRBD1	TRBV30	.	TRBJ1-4	TGTGCCTGGGGACCGGGACAGGGTCCAACCGGACTGTTTTTT	CAWGPGQGPTGLFF
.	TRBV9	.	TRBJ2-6	TGTGCCAGCAGCGACAGGGTAACTGGGGCCAACGTCCTGACTTTC	CASSDRVTGANVLTF
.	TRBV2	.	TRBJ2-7	TGTGCCAGCAGTTTCGATCCAGACGGACCATTTCTACGAGAGCAGTACTTC	CASSFDPDGPFLREQYF